This T cell receptor (beta chain) was sequenced for a study of T cells after yellow fever vaccination (dated by TCRdb to about 2019). About the investigation overall: The SMART-Seq v4 Ultra Low Input RNA kit was used to prepare libraries from fractions with low cell numbers. To follow T-cell clones before and after both primary and booster YFV17D yellow fever vaccination, bulk TCR alpha and beta repertoires underwent longitudinal sequencing. Blood samples were taken at several timepoints before and after primary and secondary immunization, and bulk PBMC replicates and cell subsets were isolated. Two healthy male donors made up the cohort, one aged 18 to 30 years and the other aged 30 to 40 years.

Study-level results and caveats: After the booster, most of the clones that had expanded following primary vaccination were detected again (roughly 96% of CD4 and around 88% of CD8), which suggests that memory was broadly maintained. Computational filtering was needed because FACS-sorted repertoires could contain abundant contaminating clonotypes from the bulk population. The secondary T-cell response was weaker than the primary response but faster, peaking on day 5 instead of day 15. A small fraction of clonotypes appeared in both the CD4 and CD8 compartments, likely as a result of convergent recombination. The study included only a couple of donors, which limits how far the findings can be generalized.

This clonotype has more than one count but fewer than ten. What this receptor recognizes is not known. Within one base of it there is no much larger clone, and no base qualities were kept. The treatment or condition label, as the study defines it: live attenuated yellow fever vaccine strain. Two biological replicates of bulk PBMCs were collected at each blood-draw timepoint. PBMCs were isolated from peripheral blood using a standard Ficoll-Paque protocol. TriZol was used to extract RNA from bulk PBMCs, CD4 and CD8 fractions, and dextramer-positive and dextramer-negative fractions. V lost 8 bases and J lost 0 bases, and the count of bases not matched to a germline gene is 6. As encoded in the germline V gene, CDR1 is SGHTA while CDR2 is FQGNSA. The CDR3 holds 15 amino acids from the cysteine to the phenylalanine. Just the 45-base CDR3 DNA is kept, in frame starting at base 1. TCR cDNA was made using 5'RACE template switching, a step that added a universal primer site and unique molecular identifiers. Priming of cDNA synthesis was performed from both the TCR alpha and TCR beta constant segments. Libraries were amplified in two PCR steps, with sample barcodes and sequencing adapters added in the second step. Sequencing of libraries was performed on Illumina HiSeq 2500 (2x100 bp) or NovaSeq (2x150 bp). The paper's data handling went like this. MIGEC handled demultiplexing of reads and collapsing into UMI consensus sequences, while MiXCR performed V(D)J alignment. Clonotypes responding to the vaccine were identified with edgeR on replicate PBMC samples, with the criteria of FDR below 0.01 and a log2 fold change above 5 up to day 15. CD4 or CD8 identity was assigned to each bulk clonotype according to whether the clonotype was present at higher abundance in the sequenced CD4 repertoire or the sequenced CD8 repertoire. TCRdb passed the public sequencing reads through fastp at Q25 and MiXCR, retaining productive beta sequences. When rows share a CDR3 protein, they turn into one entry using the most common DNA and genes. TCRdb's processing, not the authors' own work, is the source of the V and J calls. This sample has a few hundred thousand distinct CDR3 sequences in its table, and 8% to 9.5% of those were observed once. The ten largest clones represent roughly 18% of the sample.

The clonotype was recovered from a man aged 18-30 years who received the YFV17D yellow fever vaccine. The sample in question was PBMCs, obtained about 41 days after the first yellow fever vaccination. The V and J segments used are TRBV7-2 and TRBJ1-5; TRBD1 agrees with 8 junctional bases. CDR3 reads: CASADRAHSNQPQHF. The DNA reads as follows: TGTGCCAGCGCGGACAGGGCCCATAGCAATCAGCCCCAGCATTTT.